The 28 T cell receptor beta chains given below trace back to one sample, sequenced in a study of regulatory T cells in long-lasting Graves disease (dated by TCRdb to about 2021). This sample's time point label indicates: persistent/refractory GD, antithyroid drugs over 5 years with positive TRAb. For both TCR sequencing and RNA sequencing, RNA was extracted from PBMCs using TRIzol. Library method: multiplex PCR. Sequencing instrument: Illumina HiSeq 4000. iRepertoire HTBI primers and Arm-PCR amplification of CDR3 regions were used to construct TCR beta libraries. Through fastp at Q25 and MiXCR, TCRdb rebuilt clones from the public reads, retaining in-frame beta chains. Here each entry gathers all rows of one CDR3 protein and keeps the most common genes and DNA. The sample yields about 470,000 distinct CDR3 sequences; roughly 20% were counted once. Jointly, the top ten make up roughly 8% of the sample.

This specimen was peripheral blood mononuclear cells (PBMCs), taken when the disease was refractory, from a patient treated with antithyroid drugs. These receptors originate from a female donor with Graves disease.

This chain links TRBV7-9 with TRBJ1-1; 7 bases match TRBD1. The germline V gene encodes CDR1 SEHNR and CDR2 FQNEAQ (reference sequence). The CDR3 covers 14 residues. The V and J ends lost 4 bases and 10 bases, in that order; junction bases with no gene match: 12. CDR3: CASSSGQRNMGAFF. In DNA form, the CDR3 reads TGTGCCAGCAGCTCGGGACAGCGGAACATGGGAGCTTTCTTT. Using reference TRBV7-9 and TRBJ1-1 for the parts outside the CDR3, the full variable domain is DTGVSQNPRHKITKRGQNVTFRCDPISEHNRLYWYRQTLGQGPEFLTYFQNEAQLEKSRLLSDRFSAERPKGSFSTLEIQRTEQGDSAMYLCASSSGQRNMGAFFGQGTRLTVV.

The V and J genes are TRBV29-1 and TRBJ2-7; D remains unclear. CDR3 length equals 16 residues. Germline lookup yields CDR1 SQVTM and CDR2 ANQGSEA. V was cut by 0 bases and J by 4 bases, with 19 bases left in between. In DNA form, the CDR3 reads TGCAGCGTTGAAGATCCGGGCGAAACCGCCCCGTACGAGCAGTACTTC. Translation gives CSVEDPGETAPYEQYF.

The sample holds one count of this clonotype. The chain is built from TRBV5-8 and TRBJ1-3; possibly TRBD1 for D (5 bases). V lost 4 bases and J lost 0, with 11 bases in between. Looked up from germline, CDR1 is SGHTS and CDR2 is YDEGEE. The CDR3 has 15 residues. In nucleotides, the CDR3 is TGTGCCAGCAGCCTCTGGGGGAGCTCTGGAAACACCATATATTTT. Its protein is CASSLWGSSGNTIYF.

In this sample, this clonotype turned up a few times. The gene calls are TRBV19 and TRBJ1-5; TRBD1 matches at 9 bases. CDR1 is LNHDA and CDR2 is SQIVND in the germline V gene (reference sequence). The J segment lost 7 bases and the V segment lost 7 bases, leaving 14 bases of the junction unmatched. The CDR3 is 16 amino acids. The CDR3 nucleotides read TGTGCCAGTACAACAACCGAACAGGGGGCCGGGCAGCCCCAGCATTTT. Translated: CASTTTEQGAGQPQHF. The whole variable domain, remainder taken from reference TRBV19 and TRBJ1-5, is DGGITQSPKYLFRKEGQNVTLSCEQNLNHDAMYWYRQDPGQGLRLIYYSQIVNDFQKGDIAEGYSVSREKKESFPLTVTSAQKNPTAFYLCASTTTEQGAGQPQHFGDGTRLSIL.

This clonotype has just a few counts. This sequence joins TRBV19 and TRBJ1-1, with 7 bases identical to TRBD1. The CDR3 totals 13 residues. J was trimmed by 6 bases and V by 4 bases; bases with no gene match: 5. CDR1 LNHDA and CDR2 SQIVND come from the germline V gene (reference sequence). The CDR3 sequence: CASSKYRGPEAFF. The CDR3 DNA follows: TGTGCCAGTAGTAAATACAGGGGTCCTGAAGCTTTCTTT.

This clonotype came up many times. The chain carries TRBV2 and TRBJ2-2, with TRBD1 matching over 9 bases. The CDR3 is 16 amino acids. Germline V gives CDR1 SNHLY, CDR2 FYNNEI. The trim removed 6 bases at V and 3 bases at J, leaving 8 bases unmatched. This chain's CDR3 is CASSGQGTGDTGELFF. As DNA, the CDR3 is TGTGCCAGCAGCGGACAGGGGACGGGGGACACCGGGGAGCTGTTTTTT.

This clonotype was observed many times. The gene calls are TRBV20-1 and TRBJ2-5; TRBD2 agrees at 7 bases. Looked up from germline, CDR1 is DFQATT and CDR2 is SNEGSKA (reference sequence). V dropped 7 bases and J dropped 2; count of bases not matched to a gene: 13. This CDR3 spans 15 amino acids. Written as DNA, the CDR3 is TGCAGTGTTTCTAGGTTACCTAGCGGACAAGAGACCCAGTACTTC. Protein sequence: CSVSRLPSGQETQYF.

This clonotype occurred a few times. The chain combines TRBV6-2 or TRBV6-3 with TRBJ2-7, with D possibly being TRBD2 (5 bases). The CDR3 is 14 amino acids. CDR1 and CDR2 (germline): MNHEY, SVGEGT. Trimming shortened V by 8 bases and J by 3 bases, and 17 bases separated the two germline ends. As DNA, the CDR3 is TGTGCCAGCGGTTTTTCGGGGTCTCTCTACGAGCAGTACTTC. Its translation is CASGFSGSLYEQYF.

In its sample, this clonotype was seen many times. The chain employs TRBV7-2 and TRBJ1-1; a weak D match, TRBD1 (5 bases). V lost 8 bases, J lost 5 bases, and 21 bases lay in between. The CDR3 runs 15 residues. CDR1 and CDR2 (germline): SGHTA, FQGNSA. The CDR3 is CASFPGTFRGTEAFF. The CDR3 nucleotides are TGTGCCAGCTTCCCCGGCACATTCCGGGGGACTGAAGCTTTCTTT.

There are many counts of this clonotype. The V and J genes are TRBV28 and TRBJ2-7, with TRBD1 as a possible D gene (5 bases). Germline V gives CDR1 MDHEN, CDR2 SYDVKM. The CDR3 loop spans 16 amino acids. V shed 6 bases and J shed 5 bases, with 23 bases lying between them. CDR3 nucleotides: TGTGCCAGCAGACCCCCCTTGGGGCAGGGTAGGAACGAGCAGTACTTC. It codes for CASRPPLGQGRNEQYF.

In this sample, this clonotype turned up many times. The chain has TRBV28 and TRBJ1-4, with 9 bases identical to TRBD1. Germline CDR1 and CDR2: MDHEN and SYDVKM. V dropped 4 bases and J dropped 7; count of bases not matched to a gene: 7. The CDR3 sequence is 15 residues long. The CDR3 region has the DNA TGTGCCAGCAGTTCCTCCGGGACAGGGTCTGAAAAACTGTTTTTT. Protein sequence: CASSSSGTGSEKLFF.

This clonotype was detected ten times or more. The chain has TRBV15 and TRBJ2-7; 7 bases map to TRBD2. CDR3 size: 12 residues. Germline-derived CDR1 and CDR2 are LNHNV and YYDKDF (reference sequence). The trim removed 5 bases at V and 2 bases at J, leaving 0 bases unmatched. This CDR3 reads CATSGRAYEQYF. In nucleotides, the CDR3 is TGTGCCACCAGCGGGAGGGCCTACGAGCAGTACTTC.

This clonotype was seen repeatedly, ten times or more. This chain joins TRBV12-3 or TRBV12-4 and TRBJ2-7, with TRBD1 matching 9 bases. J gave up 4 bases and V 5 bases, and 6 bases lay outside the gene matches. CDR3 length: 14 residues. The CDR3 nucleotides read TGTGCCAGCAGTGTACAGGGGGCTAGATACGAGCAGTACTTC. This sequence encodes CASSVQGARYEQYF.

The sample holds many counts of this clonotype. The gene calls are TRBV5-6 and TRBJ1-2; D remains unclear. V lost 0 bases, J lost 5 bases, and 8 bases lay in between. Germline assignment: CDR1 SGHDT and CDR2 YYEEEE. The CDR3 has 13 amino acids. The CDR3 region has the DNA TGTGCCAGCAGCTTGGGAGGGCGGTATGGCTACACCTTC. It codes for CASSLGGRYGYTF.

This clonotype was seen repeatedly, ten times or more. The chain has TRBV2 and TRBJ2-5, with 9 nucleotides matching TRBD1. The trim removed 4 bases at V and 1 base at J, leaving 4 bases unmatched. This CDR3 region has 15 residues. Germline values: CDR1 SNHLY, CDR2 FYNNEI. The DNA for the CDR3 is TGTGCCAGCAGTGGAGGACAGGGGAGCCAAGAGACCCAGTACTTC. This codes for CASSGGQGSQETQYF. The whole variable domain, remainder taken from reference TRBV2 and TRBJ2-5, is EPEVTQTPSHQVTQMGQEVILRCVPISNHLYFYWYRQILGQKVEFLVSFYNNEISEKSEIFDDQFSVERPDGSNFTLKIRSTKLEDSAMYFCASSGGQGSQETQYFGPGTRLLVL.

This clonotype was seen many times. The genes are TRBV28 and TRBJ2-7; possibly TRBD2 for D (5 bases). The germline gives CDR1 MDHEN, CDR2 SYDVKM. Trimming left V 6 bases short and J 3 bases short, with 9 bases between. CDR3 size: 12 residues. The CDR3 bases are TGTGCCAGCAGCCTCGGGGACTACGAGCAGTACTTC. This gives the protein CASSLGDYEQYF. The full variable domain, rest sourced from reference TRBV28 and TRBJ2-7, is DVKVTQSSRYLVKRTGEKVFLECVQDMDHENMFWYRQDPGLGLRLIYFSYDVKMKEKGDIPEGYSVSREKKERFSLILESASTNQTSMYLCASSLGDYEQYFGPGTRLTVT.

This chain joins TRBV9 and TRBJ2-7, with a possible D match to TRBD2 (6 bases). CDR3 length equals 15 residues. V was trimmed by 7 bases and J by 6 bases, leaving 23 bases between them. Germline V CDR1 and CDR2: SGDLS, YYNGEE. This CDR3 is CASCRLPGLDTEQYF. CDR3 sequence (DNA): TGTGCCAGCTGCAGACTTCCGGGACTTGACACCGAGCAGTACTTC. The complete variable domain, with remaining parts taken from reference TRBV9 and TRBJ2-7, reads DSGVTQTPKHLITATGQRVTLRCSPRSGDLSVYWYQQSLDQGLQFLIQYYNGEERAKGNILERFSAQQFPDLHSELNLSSLELGDSALYFCASCRLPGLDTEQYFGPGTRLTVT.

This clonotype was detected ten times or more. The chain joins TRBV7-6 to TRBJ1-1, with a weak D call TRBD1 (6 bases). The V and J ends lost 5 bases and 1 base respectively, with 11 bases between them. Germline V lookup: CDR1 SGHVS, CDR2 FNYEAQ. The length of the CDR3 is 14 residues. The CDR3 here is CASSPGDKNTEAFF. DNA for the CDR3: TGTGCCAGCAGCCCAGGGGACAAGAACACTGAAGCTTTCTTT.

This clonotype has just a few counts. This chain links TRBV5-8 with TRBJ2-7; the D is unclear. Between the trimmed V and J ends, which lost 5 bases and 3 bases, there was a span of 15 bases. The CDR3 consists of 14 residues. Per germline, CDR1 SGHTS and CDR2 YDEGEE. The CDR3 loop is CASSLTGRNYEQYF. The CDR3, as DNA: TGTGCCAGCAGTTTAACGGGCCGAAACTACGAGCAGTACTTC.

This clonotype was found once. DNA for the CDR3: TGTGCCAGCAGTATTCAGGGCCTGGAGCAGTTCTTC. Translation: CASSIQGLEQFF. The chain has TRBV11-2 and TRBJ2-1; TRBD1 is a possible D gene (5 bases). Germline loops: CDR1 SGHAT, CDR2 FQNNGV. CDR3 size: 12 residues. The ends were cut back, 6 bases at V and 10 bases at J, with 13 bases in the middle.

This clonotype turned up a few times. The gene calls are TRBV6-1 and TRBJ2-4, with 7 positions matching TRBD1. Germline V CDR1 and CDR2: MNHNS, SASEGT. V lost 7 bases to trimming and J lost 6 bases; unmatched junction nucleotides: 3. CDR3 size: 12 residues. The CDR3 region is CASTTGVNIQYF. In DNA, the CDR3 is TGTGCCAGCACTACAGGGGTAAACATTCAGTACTTC.

CDR3 sequence (DNA): TGTGCCAGCAGCTTAACATCGACGAACACTGAAGCTTTCTTT. It is translated as CASSLTSTNTEAFF. This chain joins TRBV7-9 and TRBJ1-1, with D unresolved. V was cut by 2 bases and J by 1 base, with 8 bases left in between. The germline V gene has CDR1 SEHNR and CDR2 FQNEAQ (reference sequence). The CDR3 has 14 residues.

This clonotype was recorded many times. The chain is built from TRBV6-1 and TRBJ2-7; possible D gene TRBD2, 5 bases. The CDR3 sequence is 12 residues long. The ends were cut back, 8 bases at V and 5 bases at J, with 13 bases in the middle. Germline CDR1 reads MNHNS; CDR2 reads SASEGT. This CDR3 is CASSPGNHEQYF. The CDR3 coding sequence is TGTGCCAGCTCCCCGGGGAACCACGAGCAGTACTTC.

This clonotype was recorded a few times. The chain links TRBV7-2 to TRBJ2-7; D remains unclear. The germline V gene has CDR1 SGHTA and CDR2 FQGNSA. The CDR3 contains 12 residues. V lost 9 bases and J lost 6, with 15 bases in between. CDR3 region: CARMDGLAEQYF. The DNA of the CDR3 is TGTGCCAGGATGGATGGCTTAGCCGAGCAGTACTTC.

The CDR3 nucleotides read TGTGCCAGCAGCTTTACAGGGGTATTGGATGAGCAGTTCTTC. Residues: CASSFTGVLDEQFF. J is TRBJ2-1 and V is TRBV11-1; 7 bases are shared with TRBD1. This CDR3 has 14 amino acids. V lost 3 bases and J lost 8; bases outside the gene matches: 7. The germline gives CDR1 SGHAT, CDR2 FQDESV (reference sequence).

This rearrangement joins TRBV27 to TRBJ1-1, with unresolved D. From germline, CDR1 is MNHEY and CDR2 SMNVEV (reference sequence). This CDR3 region has 14 residues. Trimming took off 0 bases at V and 6 bases at J, with 11 bases between the two ends. The CDR3: CASSLSPRTAEAFF. The CDR3 region has the DNA TGTGCCAGCAGTTTATCCCCCCGGACGGCTGAAGCTTTCTTT.

The chain links TRBV3-1 to TRBJ2-2, with D hard to call. V lost 0 bases to trimming and J lost 7 bases, with 12 bases between them. The CDR3 length is 15 residues. From germline, CDR1 is LGHDT and CDR2 YNNKEL (reference sequence). In DNA, the CDR3 is TGTGCCAGCAGCCAAGAAGTTGCCTGGGACGGGGAGCTGTTTTTT. It specifies CASSQEVAWDGELFF.

This clonotype came up a few times. This sequence joins TRBV19 and TRBJ2-5, with D possibly TRBD1 on 6 matching bases. The ends were cut back, 5 bases at V and 6 bases at J, with 16 bases in the middle. Germline assignment: CDR1 LNHDA and CDR2 SQIVND (reference sequence). The length of the CDR3 is 14 residues. This CDR3 reads CASSLTGIAKTQYF. As DNA, the CDR3 is TGTGCCAGTAGTCTAACAGGGATAGCGAAGACCCAGTACTTC.